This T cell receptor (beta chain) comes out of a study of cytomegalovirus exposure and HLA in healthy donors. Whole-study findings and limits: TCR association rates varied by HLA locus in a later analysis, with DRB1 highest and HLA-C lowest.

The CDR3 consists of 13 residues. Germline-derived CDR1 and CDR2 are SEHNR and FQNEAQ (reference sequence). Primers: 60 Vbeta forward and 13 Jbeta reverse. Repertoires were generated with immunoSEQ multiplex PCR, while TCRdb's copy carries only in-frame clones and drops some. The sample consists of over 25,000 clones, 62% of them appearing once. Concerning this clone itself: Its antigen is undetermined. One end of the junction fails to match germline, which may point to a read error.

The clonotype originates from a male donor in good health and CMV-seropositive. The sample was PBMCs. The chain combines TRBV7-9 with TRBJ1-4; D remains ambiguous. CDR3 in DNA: TGTTCCAGCAGCTCCCCCTTCAGGGAAAAACTGTTTTTT. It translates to CSSSSPFREKLFF.